One and the same sample provided the 26 T cell receptor beta chains below, sequenced in a study of B cell selection in AIRE deficiency. The assay was immunoSEQ multiplex PCR, and TCRdb's table has in-frame clones only and misses some. Altogether some 24,000 clones are present, 96% being singletons, with the ten largest covering about 0.17%. CD4+CD127+ cells were sorted as the conventional CD4 T cells. Material for sequencing was CD4+CD127+ conventional T cells sorted from PBMCs. The receptors here all came from a human donor in good health.

This chain joins TRBV11-2 and TRBJ2-2, with TRBD2 identical over 11 bases. Looked up from germline, CDR1 is SGHAT and CDR2 is FQNNGV. CDR3 length: 19 amino acids. The J segment lost 4 bases and the V segment lost 0 bases, leaving 10 bases of the junction unmatched. CDR3 nucleotide sequence: TGTGCCAGCAGCTTAGATCGTCGTCTAGCGGGGGGTGTCACCGGGGAGCTGTTTTTT. Residues: CASSLDRRLAGGVTGELFF.

The chain is built from TRBV2 and TRBJ1-2, with TRBD1 identical over 8 bases. J was trimmed by 4 bases and V by 6 bases; bases with no gene match: 4. The CDR3 totals 13 residues. The germline CDR1 and CDR2 sequences are SNHLY and FYNNEI. CDR3: CASSQQGGYGYTF. The CDR3, as DNA: TGTGCCAGCAGCCAACAGGGGGGCTATGGCTACACCTTC.

The chain joins TRBV18 to TRBJ1-4, with D perhaps matching TRBD1 (5 bases). The V gene's germline CDR1 is KGHSH and CDR2 LQKENI. V was pared by 3 bases and J by 13 bases, with 9 bases between. The CDR3 extends over 11 amino acids. In DNA form, the CDR3 reads TGTGCCAGCTCACCGGAAGGGGTACTGTTTTTT. Translating gives CASSPEGVLFF.

This clone occurred once. V usage is TRBV21-1 and J usage is TRBJ2-7; TRBD1 was called by the table and not checked on the DNA. TRBV21-1 is described as a pseudogene. The CDR3 covers 16 residues. The DNA for the CDR3 is TGTGCCAGCAGCAACTGGCCGGGACAGGCCTCCTACGGGCAGTACTTC. It is translated as CASSNWPGQASYGQYF.

To note about this clone: Additional DNA sequences in this sample encode the identical CDR3. This chain joins TRBV9 and TRBJ2-5, with D maybe TRBD2 (7 bases). The CDR3 runs to 14 residues. Trimming stripped 0 bases from V and 5 bases from J, with 11 bases between. The germline CDR1 and CDR2 sequences are SGDLS and YYNGEE. CDR3 nucleotides: TGTGCCAGCAGCGTAGTAGGGGGGGGTGAGACCCAGTACTTC. Amino acid sequence: CASSVVGGGETQYF.

The CDR3 region is CASSDSGGADTQYF. Written as DNA, the CDR3 is TGCGCCAGCAGCGATAGCGGGGGGGCAGATACGCAGTATTTT. The genes are TRBV5-1 and TRBJ2-3; the match to TRBD2 covers 11 bases. Per the germline V gene, CDR1 is SGHRS and CDR2 is YFSETQ. V lost 4 bases, J lost 4 bases, and 2 bases stayed unmatched. This CDR3 comprises 14 residues.

V gene TRBV19 combines with J gene TRBJ1-2, with D unresolved. Germline V gene data show CDR1 as LNHDA and CDR2 as SQIVND (reference sequence). V lost 4 bases, J lost 3 bases, and 18 bases lay in between. The CDR3 runs 16 residues. In DNA, the CDR3 is TGTGCCAGTAGTACCGGGGTCGGGCGAGAAGACTATGGCTACACCTTC. This encodes CASSTGVGREDYGYTF.

In DNA, the CDR3 is TGTGCCAGCAGCCAGGGGTTCGGGCCCGGGGAGCTGTTTTTT. It translates to CASSQGFGPGELFF. The chain couples TRBV4-2 to TRBJ2-2; D gene uncertain. V was cut by 3 bases and J by 6 bases, with 11 bases left in between. The CDR3 is 14 residues long. The germline gives CDR1 LGHNA, CDR2 YNFKEQ.

V is TRBV6-5 and J is TRBJ2-1, with 7 bases fitting TRBD1. The CDR3 covers 16 residues. The V gene's germline CDR1 is MNHEY and CDR2 SVGAGI. V was pared by 4 bases and J by 4 bases, with 10 bases of the junction left unmatched. DNA of the CDR3: TGTGCCAGCAGTTCTTTATTATCGGACAGGTACAATGAGCAGTTCTTC. The encoded protein is CASSSLLSDRYNEQFF.

This clone appeared once. The gene calls are TRBV7-2 and TRBJ1-2; 7 nucleotides agree with TRBD1. CDR1 and CDR2 (germline): SGHTA, FQGNSA. The V segment lost 5 bases and the J segment 4 bases; nucleotides outside the gene matches: 10. There are 15 residues in the CDR3. This CDR3 is CASSLTRDSTYGYTF. CDR3 DNA sequence: TGTGCCAGCAGCCTGACCCGGGACAGCACCTATGGCTACACCTTC.

The chain couples TRBV7-6 to TRBJ1-6; 9 nucleotides line up with TRBD1. This CDR3 comprises 16 residues. J was trimmed by 4 bases and V by 2 bases; bases with no gene match: 3. CDR1 SGHVS and CDR2 FNYEAQ come from the germline V gene. The CDR3 DNA sequence: TGTGCCAGCAGCTTATCGGGACAGGGTTATAATTCACCCCTCCACTTT. Residues: CASSLSGQGYNSPLHF. The variable domain in full, with the rest retrieved from reference TRBV7-6 and TRBJ1-6, is GAGVSQSPRYKVTKRGQDVALRCDPISGHVSLYWYRQALGQGPEFLTYFNYEAQQDKSGLPNDRFSAERPEGSISTLTIQRTEQRDSAMYRCASSLSGQGYNSPLHFGNGTRLTVT.

The gene calls are TRBV27 and TRBJ2-7; D remains unclear. Germline V gene data show CDR1 as MNHEY and CDR2 as SMNVEV (reference sequence). The V end was cut by 2 bases, the J end by 9 bases, with 8 bases between. The CDR3 loop spans 11 amino acids. CDR3 DNA sequence: TGTGCCAGCAGTTTAGGAGAGGTGCAGTACTTC. Its protein product is CASSLGEVQYF.

J is TRBJ1-2 and V is TRBV30, with 8 bases identical to TRBD1. This CDR3 region has 15 residues. V shed 2 bases and J 4 bases; nucleotides not matched to a gene: 9. Germline CDR1 reads GTSNPN; CDR2 reads SVGIG (reference sequence). CDR3 bases: TGTGCCTGGAGTAAAACGACAGGGGACCTCTATGGCTACACCTTC. Amino acid sequence: CAWSKTTGDLYGYTF.

The J gene is TRBJ1-6, the V gene TRBV5-1; 7 bases agree with TRBD1. There are 15 residues in the CDR3. V was clipped by 0 bases and J by 9 bases; unmatched bases: 6. Germline values: CDR1 SGHRS, CDR2 YFSETQ. The CDR3 DNA reads as TGCGCCAGCAGCTTGGAGGGGGCGGGAGGTTCACCCCTCCACTTT. This codes for CASSLEGAGGSPLHF.

The chain recombines TRBV15 with TRBJ2-7; 11 positions match TRBD2. CDR1 is LNHNV and CDR2 is YYDKDF in the germline V gene (reference sequence). CDR3 length: 20 amino acids. Unmatched junction bases numbered 13, after V lost 0 bases and J lost 0 bases. The CDR3 reads CATSRDLRLAGGFSSYEQYF. Here the CDR3 DNA reads TGTGCCACCAGCAGAGATTTACGGCTAGCGGGGGGATTCAGCTCCTACGAGCAGTACTTC.

This chain connects TRBV5-1 to TRBJ1-4; tentative D call: TRBD1 (5 bases). The CDR3 is made up of 15 amino acids. From germline, CDR1 is SGHRS and CDR2 YFSETQ. V was clipped by 0 bases and J by 5 bases, with 11 bases between them. The CDR3 region has the DNA TGCGCCAGCAGCTTGGGAGATCCAGGGAATGAAAAACTGTTTTTT. The encoded protein is CASSLGDPGNEKLFF.

J is TRBJ2-7 and V is TRBV28; D is ambiguous. Deletions cut 6 bases from V and 2 bases from J, with 17 bases between. There are 15 residues in the CDR3. CDR1 and CDR2 (germline): MDHEN, SYDVKM. CDR3 coding DNA: TGTGCCAGCAGCGGTCCGGCGACGCCCGCCTACGAGCAGTACTTC. Its protein product is CASSGPATPAYEQYF.

The chain uses TRBV28 and TRBJ2-1, with a tentative D call TRBD1 (6 bases). The CDR3 loop spans 18 amino acids. The V gene lost 3 bases and the J gene lost 1 base, with 19 bases spanning the gap. The germline CDR1 and CDR2 sequences are MDHEN and SYDVKM. CDR3 sequence: CASSFSGGRGFSYNEQFF. The CDR3, as DNA: TGTGCCAGCAGTTTTTCTGGGGGCCGCGGCTTTTCCTACAATGAGCAGTTCTTC.

This chain joins TRBV7-8 and TRBJ2-7, with 7 bases aligning to TRBD1. Germline assignment: CDR1 SGHVS and CDR2 FQNEAQ. This CDR3 is built from 13 residues. With V trimmed by 3 bases and J by 4 bases, 3 bases remained unmatched. CDR3 bases: TGTGCCAGCAGCTTCGGGACAGAGTACGAGCAGTACTTC. Its protein is CASSFGTEYEQYF.

The chain has TRBV7-2 and TRBJ2-3; D possibly matches TRBD1 or TRBD2 (5 bases each). The CDR3 contains 17 residues. Germline V CDR1 and CDR2: SGHTA, FQGNSA. The V end lost 1 base, the J end lost 1 base, and 15 bases lay between the germline ends. CDR3 region: CASSLGERTHGTDTQYF. DNA of the CDR3: TGTGCCAGCAGCTTAGGGGAGAGGACACACGGCACAGATACGCAGTATTTT.

The chain carries TRBV5-5 and TRBJ1-5, with D hard to call. The CDR3 is made up of 14 amino acids. V was cut by 0 bases and J by 1 base, with 5 bases left in between. Germline-derived CDR1 and CDR2 are SGHKS and YYEKEE (reference sequence). The CDR3 loop is CASSLGGSNQPQHF. The CDR3 region has the DNA TGTGCCAGCAGCTTGGGTGGGAGCAATCAGCCCCAGCATTTT.

In its sample, this clone was seen once. The chain couples TRBV27 to TRBJ2-6, with 10 nucleotides matching TRBD2. Germline loops: CDR1 MNHEY, CDR2 SMNVEV (reference sequence). The junction had 5 bases not matched to a gene; V was cut back by 6 bases and J by 0 bases. The CDR3 is 17 amino acids. The CDR3 DNA follows: TGTGCCAGCAGAAGGACTAGCGGCATCTCTGGGGCCAACGTCCTGACTTTC. Amino acid sequence: CASRRTSGISGANVLTF.

The chain links TRBV19 to TRBJ1-1; 7 nucleotides align to TRBD1. Germline assignment: CDR1 LNHDA and CDR2 SQIVND (reference sequence). Trimming at V came to 6 bases and at J to 3 bases, leaving 10 bases not matched to a gene. The CDR3 length is 15 residues. CDR3 region: CASSTYRGRDTEAFF. CDR3 DNA: TGTGCCAGTAGCACTTACAGGGGAAGGGACACTGAAGCTTTCTTT.

This clone is a singleton in its sample. The chain couples TRBV6-5 to TRBJ2-1; D perhaps matches TRBD1 (5 bases). The CDR3 has 15 residues. Germline V gene data show CDR1 as MNHEY and CDR2 as SVGAGI. The CDR3 DNA is TGTCCTTGTTTCAGGGATCATACCGACGTTAATGAGCAGTTCTTC. Its protein is CPCFRDHTDVNEQFF.

The V and J genes are TRBV7-2 and TRBJ2-4; 7 bases map to TRBD1. CDR3 length equals 15 residues. The V gene end was trimmed by 2 bases and the J gene end by 9 bases; junction bases not matched to a gene: 10. Germline CDR1 reads SGHTA; CDR2 reads FQGNSA. DNA for the CDR3: TGTGCCAGCAGCTTACAAACAGGGGAAATGGGCATTCAGTACTTC. It codes for CASSLQTGEMGIQYF.

This chain uses TRBV10-3 with TRBJ2-7; D is uncertain. The germline V gene has CDR1 ENHRY and CDR2 SYGVKD. The CDR3 totals 14 residues. With 7 bases removed from V and 3 bases from J, the gap between germline ends came to 16 bases. In DNA form, the CDR3 reads TGTGCCATCACCAACGACGAGGTACGCTACGAGCAGTACTTC. Its translation is CAITNDEVRYEQYF.